The rows below give T cell receptor beta chains drawn from one sample of a study of regulatory T cells in long-lasting Graves disease. TCRdb re-derived calls from the multiplex PCR reads in MiXCR, one entry per CDR3 protein. The data show 300,000 to 500,000 distinct CDR3 sequences, about 20% seen once. The sequencing here drew on peripheral blood mononuclear cells (PBMCs), taken when the disease was refractory, from a patient treated with antithyroid drugs. These receptors all come from a female donor with Graves disease. CDR3s include the opening cysteine and the closing phenylalanine or tryptophan. The D gene is left open where the match is weak. Only part of the rows carry a size: once, few, many, or a class if the clone is expanded.

j_call d_call clone_size v_call cdr3_length cdr3_aa cdr3_nt
TRBJ2-7 TRBD1 . TRBV14 15 CASSQRDRGSYEQYF TGTGCCAGCAGCCAAAGGGACAGGGGGTCTTACGAGCAGTACTTC
TRBJ1-1 TRBD1 . TRBV15 15 CATNPAGQGPPGAFF TGTGCCACCAACCCCGCGGGACAGGGGCCCCCCGGGGCTTTCTTT
TRBJ2-3 TRBD1 few TRBV15 19 CATSRDWGTTGGLTDTQYF TGTGCCACCAGCAGAGATTGGGGGACGACAGGGGGCTTGACAGATACGCAGTATTTT
TRBJ1-4 TRBD1 . TRBV12-3/TRBV12-4 13 CASRGQINEKLFF TGTGCCAGCCGGGGACAGATAAATGAAAAACTGTTTTTT
TRBJ2-3 . once TRBV3-1 15 CASSQGQVVTDTQYF TGTGCCAGCAGCCAAGGACAGGTCGTAACAGATACGCAGTATTTT
TRBJ1-1 . many TRBV11-2 13 CASSLDPGLEAFF TGTGCCAGCAGCTTAGATCCGGGTCTTGAAGCTTTCTTT
TRBJ1-4 TRBD1 . TRBV27 16 CASSFPGQGANEKLCF TGTGCCAGCAGTTTCCCGGGACAGGGGGCAAATGAAAAACTGTGTTTT
TRBJ2-2 . many TRBV2 13 CASSIRDTGELFF TGTGCCAGCAGCATCAGAGACACCGGGGAGCTGTTTTTT
TRBJ1-1 . . TRBV5-1 17 CASSFGPGQSRNTEAFF TGCGCCAGCAGCTTCGGTCCCGGACAGTCTAGAAACACTGAAGCTTTCTTT
TRBJ1-6 TRBD1 . TRBV6-1 15 CASRGETGVNSPLHF TGTGCCAGCAGGGGAGAGACAGGGGTCAATTCACCCCTCCACTTT
TRBJ2-5 . . TRBV19 15 CASSPGSRGQETQYF TGTGCCAGTAGTCCTGGATCCCGGGGGCAAGAGACCCAGTACTTC
TRBJ2-5 . many TRBV18 15 CASSSGGGQQETQYF TGTGCCAGCTCCTCCGGAGGGGGACAGCAAGAGACCCAGTACTTC
TRBJ2-7 TRBD2 few TRBV7-9 14 CASSLSGSRDEQYF TGTGCCAGCAGCTTAAGCGGGAGTAGGGACGAGCAGTACTTC
TRBJ2-7 TRBD2 . TRBV7-9 15 CASSLASGSRYEQYF TGTGCCAGCAGCTTAGCTAGCGGGAGTCGCTACGAGCAGTACTTC
TRBJ2-7 . many TRBV28 15 CASSPFTQASYEQYF TGTGCCAGCAGCCCATTTACCCAGGCCTCCTACGAGCAGTACTTC
TRBJ1-1 . . TRBV19 11 CASLTGNQAFF TGTGCCAGTTTAACAGGGAATCAAGCTTTCTTT
TRBJ2-7 TRBD2 many TRBV12-3/TRBV12-4 14 CASSPGLGNYEQYF TGTGCCAGCAGCCCGGGACTAGGGAACTACGAGCAGTACTTC
TRBJ2-7 . . TRBV29-1 14 CSVEKLADSAEQYF TGCAGCGTTGAGAAGTTGGCGGACAGCGCCGAGCAGTACTTC
TRBJ2-5 TRBD2 few TRBV27 16 CASSLYWRGGQETQYF TGTGCCAGCAGTTTATATTGGCGCGGGGGGCAAGAGACCCAGTACTTC
TRBJ2-5 TRBD2 few TRBV20-1 15 CSARNGGSGGETQYF TGCAGTGCTAGAAACGGCGGGAGCGGGGGAGAGACCCAGTACTTC
TRBJ1-1 . . TRBV5-1 15 CASSLSGDPNTEAFF TGCGCCAGCAGCTTGTCGGGGGACCCGAACACTGAAGCTTTCTTT
TRBJ2-7 . . TRBV5-5 15 CASNLLIVGADEQYF TGTGCCAGCAACCTTCTTATCGTGGGGGCCGACGAGCAGTACTTC
TRBJ1-6 . many TRBV2 16 CASRLLSVSNNSPLHF TGTGCCAGCAGATTGCTGTCAGTATCTAATAATTCACCCCTCCACTTT
TRBJ2-5 . . TRBV14 15 CASSQDGQTQETQYF TGTGCCAGCAGCCAAGATGGGCAGACTCAAGAGACCCAGTACTTC
TRBJ2-7 TRBD1 many TRBV28 15 CASSAGTGGSYEQYF TGTGCCAGCAGCGCCGGGACAGGGGGCTCGTACGAGCAGTACTTC
TRBJ2-3 . . TRBV7-8 14 CASSPDSLGDTQYF TGTGCCAGCAGCCCGGACAGCCTTGGGGATACGCAGTATTTT
TRBJ2-4 . many TRBV28 16 CASSFSIDETVNIQYF TGTGCCAGCAGTTTTTCGATTGATGAGACAGTAAACATTCAGTACTTC
TRBJ2-2 . many TRBV30 11 CASPKGGELFF TGTGCCTCCCCTAAGGGCGGGGAGCTGTTTTTT
TRBJ2-1 . . TRBV30 13 CAWTAGPVNEQFF TGTGCCTGGACGGCGGGGCCAGTTAATGAGCAGTTCTTC
TRBJ1-5 TRBD1 few TRBV7-2 16 CASSRLDRGYNQPQHF TGTGCCAGCAGCCGGTTGGACAGGGGCTACAATCAGCCCCAGCATTTT
TRBJ1-4 . . TRBV4-1 18 CASSQDPRGFSTNEKLFF TGCGCCAGCAGCCAAGATCCCAGGGGATTCTCAACTAATGAAAAACTGTTTTTT
TRBJ2-7 TRBD2 . TRBV5-4 14 CASSFSAGVYEQYF TGTGCCAGCAGCTTTTCAGCGGGAGTGTACGAGCAGTACTTC
TRBJ2-7 TRBD1 many TRBV7-2 14 CASSSGTVTYEQYF TGTGCCAGCAGCTCCGGGACAGTCACCTACGAGCAGTACTTC
TRBJ2-2 . few TRBV7-8 17 CASSPRHSQGNTGELFF TGTGCCAGCAGCCCCCGACATTCGCAGGGGAACACCGGGGAGCTGTTTTTT
TRBJ1-5 . . TRBV7-9 16 CASSLGIGEANQPQHF TGCGCCAGCAGCTTAGGAATTGGGGAAGCAAATCAGCCCCAGCATTTT
TRBJ2-5 TRBD2 many TRBV6-5 16 CASSYSGGGVGETQYF TGTGCCAGCAGTTACTCCGGCGGGGGGGTGGGGGAGACCCAGTACTTC
TRBJ1-1 . many TRBV28 14 CASSFQEMNTEAFF TGTGCCAGCAGTTTTCAGGAAATGAACACTGAAGCTTTCTTT
TRBJ2-3 . . TRBV9 16 CASSLADREPTDTQYF TGTGCCAGCAGCCTTGCTGACAGAGAACCCACAGATACGCAGTATTTT
TRBJ2-5 . . TRBV20-1 15 CSARDLGRSKGTQYF TGCAGTGCTAGAGATCTAGGAAGGAGCAAGGGGACCCAGTACTTC
TRBJ2-7 . many TRBV29-1 11 CSVVWGGEQYF TGCAGCGTTGTGTGGGGAGGTGAGCAGTACTTC
TRBJ2-3 TRBD1 . TRBV20-1 14 CSAPISRGPDTQYF TGCAGTGCCCCGATCAGCAGGGGGCCAGATACGCAGTATTTT
TRBJ2-7 . . TRBV9 14 CASSVDPQGREQYF TGTGCCAGCAGCGTAGACCCTCAGGGACGGGAGCAGTACTTC
TRBJ1-3 . few TRBV29-1 15 CSVGVGLPSGNTIYF TGCAGCGTTGGAGTTGGGTTACCCTCTGGAAACACCATATATTTT
TRBJ2-5 . many TRBV28 14 CASSRLSIQETQYF TGTGCCAGCAGTCGGCTTAGCATACAAGAGACCCAGTACTTC
TRBJ1-5 . . TRBV20-1 16 CSARLGPAYINQPQHF TGCAGTGCTAGATTGGGCCCCGCGTATATCAATCAGCCCCAGCATTTT
TRBJ1-1 . . TRBV19 12 CASSMIRAEAFF TGTGCCAGTAGTATGATCCGGGCTGAAGCTTTCTTT
TRBJ1-1 . many TRBV3-1 13 CASSQVKNTEAFF TGTGCCAGCAGCCAAGTCAAGAACACTGAAGCTTTCTTT
TRBJ2-6 TRBD1 . TRBV10-3 17 CAIRAGTDFSGANVLTF TGTGCCATCAGAGCCGGGACAGACTTCTCTGGGGCCAACGTCCTGACTTTC
TRBJ2-7 TRBD2 . TRBV20-1 12 CSALAGPDEQYF TGCAGTGCCTTAGCGGGACCCGACGAGCAGTACTTC
TRBJ1-1 . few TRBV29-1 12 CSVMIVNTEAFF TGCAGCGTGATGATTGTAAACACTGAAGCTTTCTTT
TRBJ2-7 . few TRBV7-9 13 CASSFKQAHEQYF TGTGCCAGCAGCTTCAAACAGGCTCACGAGCAGTACTTC
TRBJ2-5 TRBD2 . TRBV7-9 13 CASSLAWGLARDF TGTGCCAGCAGCTTAGCGTGGGGACTAGCCCGTGACTTC
TRBJ2-1 . . TRBV7-9 14 CASSPGTPNNEQFF TGTGCCAGCAGCCCCGGGACTCCTAACAATGAGCAGTTCTTC